Listed here is a single TCR beta chain. The antigen is undetermined. The table came from immunoSEQ multiplex PCR; TCRdb's copy has only in-frame clones and leaves some out. The profile shows approximately 79,000 clones, approximately 83% of them singletons. This entry belongs to a study of OX40 agonist ivuxolimab in advanced cancers. For the study at large: Given to patients was ivuxolimab, an agonistic anti-OX40 (CD134) antibody. Regarding the study as a whole: There were, on average, more expanded clones in CD8+ T cells than in CD4+. The authors did not determine the antigen specificity of the expanded peripheral T cells. Partly responding patients at 0.1-3.0 mg/kg showed some of the smallest clonal expansion.

CDR3 length equals 15 residues. CDR1 is LNHDA, CDR2 SQIVND, per germline (reference sequence). J gave up 4 bases and V 5 bases, and 8 bases lay outside the gene matches. The material was CD4+ or CD8+ T cells sorted from blood, obtained in a trial of the OX40 agonist ivuxolimab. The rearrangement links TRBV19 to TRBJ1-2, with 9 bases aligning to TRBD1. The source of this sequence is an adult with an advanced solid tumor such as melanoma, head and neck, liver or kidney cancer. CDR3: CASSPGTGIFYGYTF. In nucleotides, the CDR3 is TGTGCCAGTAGTCCTGGGACAGGGATTTTCTATGGCTACACCTTC.